This TCR beta chain was found in a study of regulatory T cells in long-lasting Graves disease. The TCR beta library used iRepertoire HTBI primers with Arm-PCR amplification of CDR3. TCRdb reprocessed the multiplex PCR reads via MiXCR and lists one record per CDR3 protein. Among just over 600,000 distinct CDR3 sequences listed, approximately 15% were seen once. Time point noted: newly diagnosed GD, antithyroid drugs for less than 3 months. Generation of the TCR library employed RNA extracted from PBMCs. After removal of 4 bases from V and 7 bases from J, the junction contained 7 bases not matched to a gene. This CDR3 is 15 amino acids long. The germline gives CDR1 SGHAT, CDR2 FQNNGV. At least ten counts were recorded for this clonotype. The data also belong to a second study, concerning T cells in Graves' hyperthyroidism and ophthalmopathy. That work contributes: Stable Graves' hyperthyroidism denoted no ophthalmopathy progression over 18 months.

This sequence was found in a woman in her twenties or thirties with Graves disease. Specimen: peripheral blood mononuclear cells (PBMCs), collected at new diagnosis, from a patient treated with antithyroid drugs. The chain has TRBV11-2 and TRBJ2-2; 9 bases align to TRBD1. CDR3 amino acids: CASSSPGQGNGELFF. DNA for the CDR3: TGTGCCAGCAGCTCACCGGGACAGGGAAACGGGGAGCTGTTTTTT.